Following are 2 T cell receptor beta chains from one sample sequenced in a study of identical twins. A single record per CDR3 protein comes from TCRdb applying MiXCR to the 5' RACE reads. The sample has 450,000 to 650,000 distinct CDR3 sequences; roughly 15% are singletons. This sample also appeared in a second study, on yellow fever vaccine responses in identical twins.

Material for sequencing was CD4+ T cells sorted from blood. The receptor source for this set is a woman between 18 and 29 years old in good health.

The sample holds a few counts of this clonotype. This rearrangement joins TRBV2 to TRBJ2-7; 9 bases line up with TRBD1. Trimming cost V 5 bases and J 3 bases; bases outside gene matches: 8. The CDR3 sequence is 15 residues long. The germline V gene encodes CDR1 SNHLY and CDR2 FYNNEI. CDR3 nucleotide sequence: TGTGCCAGCAGTCCTGTAGGGACAGGGAACTACGAGCAGTACTTC. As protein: CASSPVGTGNYEQYF.

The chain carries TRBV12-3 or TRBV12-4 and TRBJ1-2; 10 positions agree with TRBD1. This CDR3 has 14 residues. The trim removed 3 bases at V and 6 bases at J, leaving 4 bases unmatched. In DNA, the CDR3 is TGTGCCAGCAGTTTCGAGGGGACAGGGGATGGCTACACCTTC. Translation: CASSFEGTGDGYTF.